This T cell receptor beta chain comes out of a study of cytomegalovirus exposure and HLA in healthy donors. General study findings and limits: There were 150 or so TCR beta chains listed as cytomegalovirus-associated. The classifier reportedly diagnosed cytomegalovirus status with high specificity and sensitivity. Subsequent analysis of the roughly 120 validation repertoires found a tendency for first-cohort TCR clusters to co-occur. Testing in vitro showed a few CMV-associated chains specific for CMV antigens.

Germline V lookup: CDR1 SGHDT, CDR2 YYEEEE. CDR3 size: 13 residues. Unmatched junction bases numbered 4, after V lost 4 bases and J lost 4 bases. This clone was picked up one time. Its specificity is not known. Sequenced by immunoSEQ multiplex PCR; TCRdb stores in-frame clones only, minus some. The sample consists of roughly 150,000 clones, 70% to 90% of them appearing once. This TCR came from a woman aged 18 to 35 in good health and CMV-seronegative. This chain links TRBV5-6 with TRBJ2-7; 8 bases are a match to TRBD1. Sample: PBMCs. The CDR3 sequence: CASSIRQGYEQYF. For the CDR3, the DNA is TGTGCCAGCAGCATCCGACAGGGGTACGAGCAGTACTTC.